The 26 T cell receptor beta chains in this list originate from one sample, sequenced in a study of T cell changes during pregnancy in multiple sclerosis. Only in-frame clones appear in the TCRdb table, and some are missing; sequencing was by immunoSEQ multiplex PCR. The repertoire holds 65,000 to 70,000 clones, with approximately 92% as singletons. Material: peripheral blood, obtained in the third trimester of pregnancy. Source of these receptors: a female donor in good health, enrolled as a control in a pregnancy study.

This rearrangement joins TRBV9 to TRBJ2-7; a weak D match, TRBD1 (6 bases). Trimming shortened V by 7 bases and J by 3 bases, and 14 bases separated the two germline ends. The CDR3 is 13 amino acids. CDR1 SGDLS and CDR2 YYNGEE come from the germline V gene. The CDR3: CASADPGDYEQYF. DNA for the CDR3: TGTGCCAGCGCTGACCCAGGGGACTACGAGCAGTACTTC.

This CDR3 reads CASSEGGERQPQHF. CDR3 in DNA: TGTGCCAGCAGTGAAGGGGGGGAACGTCAGCCCCAGCATTTT. V usage is TRBV25-1 and J usage is TRBJ1-5, with a possible D match to TRBD1 (5 bases). This CDR3 is 14 amino acids long. Germline V gives CDR1 MGHDK, CDR2 SYGVNS. Trimming pared 2 bases from V and 6 bases from J, leaving 11 bases between.

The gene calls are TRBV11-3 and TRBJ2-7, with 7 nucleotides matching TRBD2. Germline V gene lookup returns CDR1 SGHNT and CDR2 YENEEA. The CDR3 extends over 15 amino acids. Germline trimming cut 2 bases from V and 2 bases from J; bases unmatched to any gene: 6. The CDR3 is CASSLRGGSAYEQYF. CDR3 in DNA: TGTGCCAGCAGCTTACGTGGCGGGAGCGCCTACGAGCAGTACTTC. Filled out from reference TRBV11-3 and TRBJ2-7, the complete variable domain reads EAGVVQSPRYKIIEKKQPVAFWCNPISGHNTLYWYLQNLGQGPELLIRYENEEAVDDSQLPKDRFSAERLKGVDSTLKIQPAELGDSAVYLCASSLRGGSAYEQYFGPGTRLTVT.

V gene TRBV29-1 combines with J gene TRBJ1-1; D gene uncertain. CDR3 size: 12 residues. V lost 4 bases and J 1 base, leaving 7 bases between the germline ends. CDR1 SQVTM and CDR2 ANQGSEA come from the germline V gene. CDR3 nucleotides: TGCAGCGTTGGGGTAGCGAACACTGAAGCTTTCTTT. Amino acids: CSVGVANTEAFF. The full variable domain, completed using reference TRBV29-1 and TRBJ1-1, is SAVISQKPSRDICQRGTSLTIQCQVDSQVTMMFWYRQQPGQSLTLIATANQGSEATYESGFVIDKFPISRPNLTFSTLTVSNMSPEDSSIYLCSVGVANTEAFFGQGTRLTVV.

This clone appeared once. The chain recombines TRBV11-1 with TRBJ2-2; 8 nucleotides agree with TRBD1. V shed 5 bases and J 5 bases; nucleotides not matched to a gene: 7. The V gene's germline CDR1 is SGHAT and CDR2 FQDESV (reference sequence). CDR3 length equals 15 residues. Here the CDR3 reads CASSPGTGGTGELFF. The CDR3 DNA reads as TGTGCCAGCAGCCCCGGGACAGGAGGGACCGGGGAGCTGTTTTTT. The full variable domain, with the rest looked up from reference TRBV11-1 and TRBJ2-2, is EAEVAQSPRYKITEKSQAVAFWCDPISGHATLYWYRQILGQGPELLVQFQDESVVDDSQLPKDRFSAERLKGVDSTLKIQPAELGDSAMYLCASSPGTGGTGELFFGEGSRLTVL.

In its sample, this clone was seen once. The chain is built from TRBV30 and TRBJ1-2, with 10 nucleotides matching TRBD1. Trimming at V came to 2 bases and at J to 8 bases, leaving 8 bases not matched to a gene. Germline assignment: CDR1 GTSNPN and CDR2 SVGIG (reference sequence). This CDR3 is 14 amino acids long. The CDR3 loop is CAWSSDRGQRGYTF. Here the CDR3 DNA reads TGTGCCTGGAGTAGCGACAGGGGGCAAAGGGGCTACACCTTC. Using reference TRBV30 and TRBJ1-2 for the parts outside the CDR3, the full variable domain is SQTIHQWPATLVQPVGSPLSLECTVEGTSNPNLYWYRQAAGRGLQLLFYSVGIGQISSEVPQNLSASRPQDRQFILSSKKLLLSDSGFYLCAWSSDRGQRGYTFGSGTRLTVV.

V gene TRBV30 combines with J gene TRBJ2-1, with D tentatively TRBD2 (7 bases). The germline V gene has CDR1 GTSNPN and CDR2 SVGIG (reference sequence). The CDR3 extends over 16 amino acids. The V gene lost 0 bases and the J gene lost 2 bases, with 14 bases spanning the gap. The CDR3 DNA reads TGTGCCTGGAGTGTTGGGGGGGCCGACGCCTACAATGAGCAGTTCTTC. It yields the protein CAWSVGGADAYNEQFF. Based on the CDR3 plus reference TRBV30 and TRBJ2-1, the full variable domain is SQTIHQWPATLVQPVGSPLSLECTVEGTSNPNLYWYRQAAGRGLQLLFYSVGIGQISSEVPQNLSASRPQDRQFILSSKKLLLSDSGFYLCAWSVGGADAYNEQFFGPGTRLTVL.

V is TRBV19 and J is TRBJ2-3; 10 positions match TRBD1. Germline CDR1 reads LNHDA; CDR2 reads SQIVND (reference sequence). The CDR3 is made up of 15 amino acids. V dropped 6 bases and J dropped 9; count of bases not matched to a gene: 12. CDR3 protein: CASSGTGAPQRTQYF. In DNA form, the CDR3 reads TGTGCCAGTAGCGGGACAGGGGCGCCTCAGCGGACGCAGTATTTT.

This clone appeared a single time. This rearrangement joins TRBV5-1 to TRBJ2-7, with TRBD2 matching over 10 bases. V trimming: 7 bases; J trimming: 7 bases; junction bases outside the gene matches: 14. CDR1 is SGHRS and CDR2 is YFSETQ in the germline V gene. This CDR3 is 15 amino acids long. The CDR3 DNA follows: TGCGCCAGCTCATCCTATCTAGCGGGGGTGGATGAGCAGTACTTC. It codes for CASSSYLAGVDEQYF.

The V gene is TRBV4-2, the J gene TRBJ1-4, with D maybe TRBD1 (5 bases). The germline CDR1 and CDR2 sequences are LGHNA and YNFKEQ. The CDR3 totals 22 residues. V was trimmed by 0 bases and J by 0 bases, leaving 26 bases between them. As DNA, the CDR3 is TGTGCCAGCAGCCAAGAGGGCGGGGGAAGAGGACGGATCTTAACAACTAATGAAAAACTGTTTTTT. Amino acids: CASSQEGGGRGRILTTNEKLFF.

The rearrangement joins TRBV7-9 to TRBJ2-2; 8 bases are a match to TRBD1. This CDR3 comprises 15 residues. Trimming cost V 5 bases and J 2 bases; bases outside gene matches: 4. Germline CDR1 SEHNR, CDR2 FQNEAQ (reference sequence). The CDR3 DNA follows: TGTGCCAGCAGCCCCGGACAGGGTAACACCGGGGAGCTGTTTTTT. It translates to CASSPGQGNTGELFF.

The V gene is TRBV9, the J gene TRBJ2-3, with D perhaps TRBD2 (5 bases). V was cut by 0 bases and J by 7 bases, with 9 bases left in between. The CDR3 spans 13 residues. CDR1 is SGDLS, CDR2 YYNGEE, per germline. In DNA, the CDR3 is TGTGCCAGCAGCGTAGCCCTCGGGAATACGCAGTATTTT. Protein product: CASSVALGNTQYF.

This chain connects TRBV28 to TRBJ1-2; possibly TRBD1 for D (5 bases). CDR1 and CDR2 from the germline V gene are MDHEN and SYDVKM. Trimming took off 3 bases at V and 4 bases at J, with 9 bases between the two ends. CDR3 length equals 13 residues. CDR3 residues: CASSLAQAYGYTF. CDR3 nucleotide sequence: TGTGCCAGCAGTTTGGCACAGGCCTATGGCTACACCTTC.

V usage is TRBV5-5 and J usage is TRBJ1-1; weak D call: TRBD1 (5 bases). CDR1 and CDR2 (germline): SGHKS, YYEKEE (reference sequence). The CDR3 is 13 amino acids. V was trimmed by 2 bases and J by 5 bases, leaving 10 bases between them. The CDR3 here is CASSFGGRTEAFF. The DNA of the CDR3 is TGTGCCAGCAGCTTCGGGGGAAGGACTGAAGCTTTCTTT.

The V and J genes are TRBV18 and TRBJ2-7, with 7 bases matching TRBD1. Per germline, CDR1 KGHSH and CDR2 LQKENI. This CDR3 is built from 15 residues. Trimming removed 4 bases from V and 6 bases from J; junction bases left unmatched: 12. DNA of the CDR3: TGTGCCAGCTCACAGGGGGCAGGTGAGGTTGGCGAGCAGTACTTC. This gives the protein CASSQGAGEVGEQYF.

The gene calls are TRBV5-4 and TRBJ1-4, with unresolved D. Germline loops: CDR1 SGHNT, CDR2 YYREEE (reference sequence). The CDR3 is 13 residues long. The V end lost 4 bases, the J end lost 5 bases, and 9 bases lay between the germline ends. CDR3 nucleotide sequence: TGTGCCAGCAGCCCCGACTTGAATGAAAAACTGTTTTTT. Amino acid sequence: CASSPDLNEKLFF.

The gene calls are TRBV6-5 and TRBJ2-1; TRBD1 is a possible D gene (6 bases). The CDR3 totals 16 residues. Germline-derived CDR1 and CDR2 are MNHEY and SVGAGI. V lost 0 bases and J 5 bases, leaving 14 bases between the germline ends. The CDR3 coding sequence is TGTGCCAGCAGTTACTCGTGGGGGACAAGAGACAATGAGCAGTTCTTC. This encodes CASSYSWGTRDNEQFF.

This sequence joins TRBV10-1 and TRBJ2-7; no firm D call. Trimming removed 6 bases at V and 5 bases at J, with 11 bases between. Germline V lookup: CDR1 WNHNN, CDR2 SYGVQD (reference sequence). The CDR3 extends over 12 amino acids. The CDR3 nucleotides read TGCGCCAGCAGGGCAGGTATGGACGAGCAGTACTTC. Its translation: CASRAGMDEQYF.

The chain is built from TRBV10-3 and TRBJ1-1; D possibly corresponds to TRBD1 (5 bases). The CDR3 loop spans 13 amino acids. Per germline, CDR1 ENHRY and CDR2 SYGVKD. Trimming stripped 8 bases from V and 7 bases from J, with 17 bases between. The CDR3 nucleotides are TGTGCCATCGCACCTCAGGGCAGTCTTGAAGCTTTCTTT. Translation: CAIAPQGSLEAFF.

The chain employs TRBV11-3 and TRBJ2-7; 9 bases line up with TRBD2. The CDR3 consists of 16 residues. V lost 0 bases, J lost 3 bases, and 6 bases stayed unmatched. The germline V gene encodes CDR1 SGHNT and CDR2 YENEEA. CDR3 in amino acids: CASSLEWGLARYEQYF. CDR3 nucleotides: TGTGCCAGCAGCTTAGAGTGGGGACTAGCTCGCTACGAGCAGTACTTC.

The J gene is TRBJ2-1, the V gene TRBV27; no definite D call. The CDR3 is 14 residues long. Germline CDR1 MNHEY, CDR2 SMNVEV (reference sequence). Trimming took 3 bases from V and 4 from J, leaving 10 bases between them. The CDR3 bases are TGTGCCAGCAGTTTCAGTGACAAGTACAATGAGCAGTTCTTC. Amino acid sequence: CASSFSDKYNEQFF.

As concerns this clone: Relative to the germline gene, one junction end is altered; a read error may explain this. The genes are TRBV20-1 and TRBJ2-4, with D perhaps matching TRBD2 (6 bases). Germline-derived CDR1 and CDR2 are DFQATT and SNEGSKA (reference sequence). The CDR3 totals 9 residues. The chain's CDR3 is CSALAGRAF. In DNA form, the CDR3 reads TGCAGTGCGTTGGCGGGACGGGCATTC.

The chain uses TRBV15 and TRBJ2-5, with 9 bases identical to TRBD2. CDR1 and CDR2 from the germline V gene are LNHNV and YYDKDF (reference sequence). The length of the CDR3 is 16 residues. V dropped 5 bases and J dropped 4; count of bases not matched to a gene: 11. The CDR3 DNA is TGTGCCACCAGCTACAAGCGCGGGGGGGGACGAGAGACCCAGTACTTC. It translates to CATSYKRGGGRETQYF.

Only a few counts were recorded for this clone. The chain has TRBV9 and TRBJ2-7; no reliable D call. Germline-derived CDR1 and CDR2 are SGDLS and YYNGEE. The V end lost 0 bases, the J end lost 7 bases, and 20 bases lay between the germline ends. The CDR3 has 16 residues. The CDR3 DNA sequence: TGTGCCAGCAGCGTAGACGAGTTCCCCTCCCCTTGGGAGCAGTACTTC. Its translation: CASSVDEFPSPWEQYF. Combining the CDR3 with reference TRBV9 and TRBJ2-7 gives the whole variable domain DSGVTQTPKHLITATGQRVTLRCSPRSGDLSVYWYQQSLDQGLQFLIQYYNGEERAKGNILERFSAQQFPDLHSELNLSSLELGDSALYFCASSVDEFPSPWEQYFGPGTRLTVT.

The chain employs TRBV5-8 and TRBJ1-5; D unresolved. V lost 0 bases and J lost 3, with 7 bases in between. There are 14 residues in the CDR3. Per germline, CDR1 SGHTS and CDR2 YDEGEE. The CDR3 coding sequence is TGTGCCAGCAGCTTGGTGGCAGACAATCAGCCCCAGCATTTT. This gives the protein CASSLVADNQPQHF.

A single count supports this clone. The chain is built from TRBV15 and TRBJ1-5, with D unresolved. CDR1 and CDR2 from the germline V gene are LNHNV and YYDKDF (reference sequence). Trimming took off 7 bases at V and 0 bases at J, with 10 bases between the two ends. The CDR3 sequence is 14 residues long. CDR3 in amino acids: CATNSLSSNQPQHF. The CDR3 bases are TGTGCCACCAACTCGTTGAGTAGCAATCAGCCCCAGCATTTT.